Listed below are T cell receptor beta chains from one sample, sequenced in a study of T-cell reconstitution after alpha-beta-depleted transplantation in children. TCRdb fed the PCR reads into MiXCR, producing one record per CDR3 protein. The sample has more than 200,000 distinct CDR3 sequences, over 20% seen once. The input for sequencing was PBMCs, taken before TCRalphabeta/CD19-depleted stem cell transplant. All receptors come from a girl aged 2-15 years with Fanconi anemia, due to receive a stem cell transplant. CDR3s include the opening cysteine and the closing phenylalanine or tryptophan. Each record gives: clone size, D gene, CDR3 length, J gene, V gene, CDR3 protein, CDR3 DNA. A D gene is named only where the DNA matches it firmly. Size is stated for part of the rows, as once, few or many counts, or as a class when the clone is expanded.

clone size: few; D gene: .; CDR3 length: 19; J gene: TRBJ2-5; V gene: TRBV25-1; CDR3 protein: CASSEAKPLGNPKQETQYF; CDR3 DNA: TGTGCCAGCAGTGAAGCCAAACCTCTAGGGAACCCGAAACAAGAGACCCAGTACTTC
clone size: few; D gene: TRBD2; CDR3 length: 14; J gene: TRBJ2-1; V gene: TRBV20-1; CDR3 protein: CSAGLAGAGNEQFF; CDR3 DNA: TGCAGTGCTGGACTAGCGGGGGCCGGGAATGAGCAGTTCTTC
clone size: few; D gene: TRBD1; CDR3 length: 13; J gene: TRBJ2-7; V gene: TRBV6-1; CDR3 protein: CAIPDRGPYEQYF; CDR3 DNA: TGTGCCATTCCGGACAGGGGCCCCTACGAGCAGTACTTC
clone size: .; D gene: .; CDR3 length: 14; J gene: TRBJ2-7; V gene: TRBV20-1; CDR3 protein: CSGIRAAFTYEQYF; CDR3 DNA: TGCAGTGGTATCCGGGCAGCTTTTACCTACGAGCAGTACTTC
clone size: many; D gene: .; CDR3 length: 14; J gene: TRBJ2-5; V gene: TRBV12-3/TRBV12-4; CDR3 protein: CASSFRADKETQYF; CDR3 DNA: TGTGCCAGCAGTTTTAGGGCGGACAAAGAGACCCAGTACTTC
clone size: few; D gene: TRBD1; CDR3 length: 14; J gene: TRBJ2-5; V gene: TRBV7-8; CDR3 protein: CASSLSPGQKTQYF; CDR3 DNA: TGTGCCAGCAGCTTGAGTCCGGGACAGAAGACCCAGTACTTC
clone size: many; D gene: .; CDR3 length: 15; J gene: TRBJ1-5; V gene: TRBV20-1; CDR3 protein: CSARVSRFSNQPQHF; CDR3 DNA: TGCAGTGCTAGAGTTTCAAGATTTAGCAATCAGCCCCAGCATTTT
clone size: .; D gene: TRBD2; CDR3 length: 16; J gene: TRBJ2-3; V gene: TRBV6-2/TRBV6-3; CDR3 protein: CASSRSGTSGMNTQYF; CDR3 DNA: TGTGCCAGCAGCCGATCCGGGACTAGCGGGATGAATACGCAGTATTTT
clone size: .; D gene: .; CDR3 length: 14; J gene: TRBJ2-7; V gene: TRBV27; CDR3 protein: CASRPVGAPYEQYF; CDR3 DNA: TGTGCCAGCAGGCCTGTGGGGGCTCCCTACGAGCAGTACTTC
clone size: many; D gene: TRBD1; CDR3 length: 13; J gene: TRBJ2-7; V gene: TRBV28; CDR3 protein: CASSFSRTGRGYF; CDR3 DNA: TGTGCCAGCAGTTTTTCGCGGACAGGGCGGGGGTACTTC
clone size: .; D gene: .; CDR3 length: 17; J gene: TRBJ1-5; V gene: TRBV20-1; CDR3 protein: CCARGLKTGYSNQPQHF; CDR3 DNA: TGCTGTGCTAGAGGACTAAAGACAGGTTATAGCAATCAGCCCCAGCATTTT
clone size: many; D gene: .; CDR3 length: 14; J gene: TRBJ2-5; V gene: TRBV11-2; CDR3 protein: CASSTGPLQETQYF; CDR3 DNA: TGTGCCAGCAGCACCGGACCGCTCCAAGAGACCCAGTACTTC
clone size: .; D gene: TRBD2; CDR3 length: 20; J gene: TRBJ2-7; V gene: TRBV20-1; CDR3 protein: CSAIAPGTSGSLIHTYEQYF; CDR3 DNA: TGCAGTGCTATCGCGCCGGGGACTAGCGGGTCCCTCATACACACCTACGAGCAGTACTTC
clone size: few; D gene: .; CDR3 length: 16; J gene: TRBJ2-1; V gene: TRBV18; CDR3 protein: CASSPPTGMFLNEQFF; CDR3 DNA: TGTGCCAGCTCACCACCAACGGGAATGTTCCTGAATGAGCAGTTCTTC
clone size: .; D gene: .; CDR3 length: 13; J gene: TRBJ1-5; V gene: TRBV2; CDR3 protein: CASSTGGNQPQHF; CDR3 DNA: TGTGCCAGCAGCACCGGGGGTAATCAGCCCCAGCATTTT
clone size: many; D gene: .; CDR3 length: 19; J gene: TRBJ2-3; V gene: TRBV5-4; CDR3 protein: CASSLEEIGTPRSTDTQYF; CDR3 DNA: TGTGCCAGCAGCTTGGAGGAGATCGGGACACCTCGGAGCACAGATACGCAGTATTTT
clone size: few; D gene: .; CDR3 length: 11; J gene: TRBJ2-1; V gene: TRBV29-1; CDR3 protein: CSVPGANEQFF; CDR3 DNA: TGCAGCGTCCCCGGGGCCAATGAGCAGTTCTTC
clone size: many; D gene: TRBD1; CDR3 length: 15; J gene: TRBJ2-5; V gene: TRBV10-3; CDR3 protein: CAISVEKGAWETQYF; CDR3 DNA: TGTGCCATCAGTGTGGAGAAGGGGGCTTGGGAGACCCAGTACTTC
clone size: .; D gene: .; CDR3 length: 14; J gene: TRBJ2-7; V gene: TRBV28; CDR3 protein: CASSLARRPYEQYF; CDR3 DNA: TGTGCCAGCAGTTTAGCTCGCCGACCCTACGAGCAGTACTTC
clone size: .; D gene: .; CDR3 length: 15; J gene: TRBJ2-7; V gene: TRBV10-2; CDR3 protein: CASSESAGFDYEQYF; CDR3 DNA: TGCGCCAGCAGTGAGTCGGCAGGGTTCGACTACGAGCAGTACTTC
clone size: .; D gene: .; CDR3 length: 16; J gene: TRBJ2-1; V gene: TRBV6-2/TRBV6-3; CDR3 protein: CASSYSIRGRGNEQFF; CDR3 DNA: TGTGCCAGCAGTTACTCGATTCGGGGCAGGGGCAATGAGCAGTTCTTC
clone size: many; D gene: .; CDR3 length: 12; J gene: TRBJ2-3; V gene: TRBV6-6; CDR3 protein: CASSYSSHTQYF; CDR3 DNA: TGTGCCAGCAGTTACTCTAGCCATACGCAGTATTTT
clone size: .; D gene: TRBD1; CDR3 length: 17; J gene: TRBJ2-5; V gene: TRBV6-5; CDR3 protein: CASSTGTGAIRQETQYF; CDR3 DNA: TGTGCCAGCAGCACCGGGACAGGGGCCATCCGCCAAGAGACCCAGTACTTC
clone size: .; D gene: .; CDR3 length: 15; J gene: TRBJ2-3; V gene: TRBV23-1; CDR3 protein: CASSPVPGPTDTQYF; CDR3 DNA: TGCGCCAGCAGTCCAGTACCTGGGCCCACAGATACGCAGTATTTT
clone size: .; D gene: .; CDR3 length: 15; J gene: TRBJ2-1; V gene: TRBV19; CDR3 protein: CASSISWLKDNEQFF; CDR3 DNA: TGTGCCAGTAGTATATCGTGGCTTAAGGACAATGAGCAGTTCTTC
clone size: many; D gene: .; CDR3 length: 14; J gene: TRBJ2-4; V gene: TRBV20-1; CDR3 protein: CSARLGGRGNIQYF; CDR3 DNA: TGCAGTGCTAGGCTAGGGGGACGGGGAAACATTCAGTACTTC
clone size: few; D gene: TRBD1; CDR3 length: 15; J gene: TRBJ2-1; V gene: TRBV5-1; CDR3 protein: CASSLGPGQYNEQFF; CDR3 DNA: TGCGCCAGCAGCTTGGGGCCGGGACAGTACAATGAGCAGTTCTTC
clone size: .; D gene: .; CDR3 length: 13; J gene: TRBJ2-3; V gene: TRBV20-1; CDR3 protein: CSANGLSTDTQYF; CDR3 DNA: TGCAGTGCTAACGGGCTCAGCACAGATACGCAGTATTTT
clone size: .; D gene: .; CDR3 length: 13; J gene: TRBJ2-3; V gene: TRBV30; CDR3 protein: CAWTNGNTDTQYF; CDR3 DNA: TGTGCCTGGACAAATGGGAACACAGATACGCAGTATTTT